A single sample gave rise to the 19 T cell receptor beta chains below, sequenced in a study of cytomegalovirus exposure and HLA in healthy donors. The PCR made use of 60 Vbeta and 13 Jbeta primers. Only in-frame clones appear in the TCRdb table, and some are missing; sequencing was by immunoSEQ multiplex PCR. The table includes under 200,000 clones, approximately 80% detected once. The sample was PBMCs. These receptors were obtained from a man aged 60 to 69 in good health and CMV-seronegative.

This chain connects TRBV5-8 to TRBJ1-3; no definite D call. CDR3 length equals 14 residues. The germline V gene encodes CDR1 SGHTS and CDR2 YDEGEE. The V end was cut by 4 bases, the J end by 2 bases, with 10 bases between. In nucleotides, the CDR3 is TGTGCCAGCAGCCTCAGGACTACTGGAAACACCATATATTTT. Residues: CASSLRTTGNTIYF.

This clone was observed once. This chain uses TRBV4-2 with TRBJ2-2, with D unclear. Trimming pared 8 bases from V and 0 bases from J, leaving 7 bases between. Germline V CDR1 and CDR2: LGHNA, YNFKEQ. The CDR3 totals 13 residues. CDR3 loop: CASGTPNTGELFF. In DNA, the CDR3 is TGTGCCAGCGGCACCCCGAACACCGGGGAGCTGTTTTTT.

In its sample, this clone was seen once. The V and J genes are TRBV27 and TRBJ2-1; 11 nucleotides match TRBD2. The CDR3 consists of 16 residues. V gave up 5 bases and J gave up 2 bases; unmatched junction bases: 5. Per germline, CDR1 MNHEY and CDR2 SMNVEV (reference sequence). CDR3 DNA sequence: TGTGCCAGCAGTATAGTAGCGGGGGGGCCCTACAATGAGCAGTTCTTC. Its protein is CASSIVAGGPYNEQFF.

The chain links TRBV4-1 to TRBJ2-2, with 7 nucleotides matching TRBD1. Germline V gene lookup returns CDR1 MGHRA and CDR2 YSYEKL. The CDR3 length is 17 residues. Trimming at V came to 0 bases and at J to 5 bases, leaving 9 bases not matched to a gene. The CDR3, as DNA: TGCGCCAGCAGCCAAGACGGGATAGGGGGCACGACCGGGGAGCTGTTTTTT. It codes for CASSQDGIGGTTGELFF.

The chain carries TRBV6-1 and TRBJ2-3; the match to TRBD1 covers 10 bases. The CDR3 runs to 15 residues. Trimming took 1 base from V and 2 from J; bases not matched to a gene: 0. Germline CDR1 is MNHNS and CDR2 is SASEGT. CDR3 bases: TGTGCCAGCAGTGAAGGACAGGGGGCCACAGATACGCAGTATTTT. Amino acid sequence: CASSEGQGATDTQYF.

V is TRBV6-5 and J is TRBJ2-7, with D possibly being TRBD1 (6 bases). Trimming left V 8 bases short and J 3 bases short, with 8 bases between. Germline V gene data show CDR1 as MNHEY and CDR2 as SVGAGI. The CDR3 is made up of 11 amino acids. The CDR3 reads CASYRDYEQYF. The CDR3 nucleotides read TGTGCCAGCTACAGGGACTACGAGCAGTACTTC.

This chain links TRBV9 with TRBJ1-2; the match to TRBD1 covers 9 bases. There are 18 residues in the CDR3. With 2 bases clipped from V and 8 bases from J, the junction kept 19 bases outside the gene matches. The germline gives CDR1 SGDLS, CDR2 YYNGEE. The CDR3 is CASSVEPGQGFPGGGYTF. For the CDR3, the DNA is TGTGCCAGCAGCGTCGAACCGGGACAGGGTTTCCCCGGCGGGGGCTACACCTTC.

A single count supports this clone. The chain recombines TRBV7-2 with TRBJ2-1, with TRBD2 matching 8 bases. Germline V CDR1 and CDR2: SGHTA, FQGNSA. With V trimmed by 5 bases and J by 5 bases, 11 bases remained unmatched. This CDR3 has 16 amino acids. This chain's CDR3 is CASSARPTSGNNEQFF. In nucleotides, the CDR3 is TGTGCCAGCAGCGCGCGCCCAACTAGCGGCAACAATGAGCAGTTCTTC.

The V gene is TRBV19, the J gene TRBJ1-1; D unresolved. Germline CDR1 reads LNHDA; CDR2 reads SQIVND (reference sequence). This CDR3 is 15 amino acids long. V was trimmed by 4 bases and J by 0 bases, leaving 12 bases between them. DNA of the CDR3: TGTGCCAGTAGTAACGGGTTGTCCTTGAACACTGAAGCTTTCTTT. This gives the protein CASSNGLSLNTEAFF.

Here the CDR3 DNA reads TGTGCCAGTAGTATAGAGAGGGGGCCGGGCAATCAGCCCCAGCATTTT. It encodes CASSIERGPGNQPQHF. The chain carries TRBV19 and TRBJ1-5; 7 nucleotides agree with TRBD1. The trim removed 0 bases at V and 2 bases at J, leaving 4 bases unmatched. This CDR3 is built from 16 residues. Per germline, CDR1 LNHDA and CDR2 SQIVND (reference sequence).

J is TRBJ1-1 and V is TRBV5-1; maybe TRBD1 (5 bases). The ends were cut back, 0 bases at V and 5 bases at J, with 14 bases in the middle. Germline CDR1 is SGHRS and CDR2 is YFSETQ. This CDR3 has 15 amino acids. As DNA, the CDR3 is TGCGCCAGCAGCTTGGGGTGGGGCGAAGGTACTGAAGCTTTCTTT. Translating gives CASSLGWGEGTEAFF.

This chain uses TRBV7-2 with TRBJ2-1, with D unclear. CDR1 is SGHTA and CDR2 is FQGNSA in the germline V gene. Between the trimmed V and J ends, which lost 1 base and 10 bases, there was a span of 8 bases. This CDR3 has 12 residues. This CDR3 is CASSLVYGEQFF. CDR3 coding DNA: TGTGCCAGCAGCTTAGTTTATGGCGAGCAGTTCTTC.

The sample holds a few counts of this clone. V is TRBV6-1 and J is TRBJ2-7; TRBD1 matches 8 bases. CDR1 is MNHNS and CDR2 is SASEGT in the germline V gene. V was pared by 5 bases and J by 6 bases, with 3 bases of the junction left unmatched. The CDR3 extends over 12 amino acids. This CDR3 reads CASSFDRGEQYF. The DNA of the CDR3 is TGTGCCAGCAGTTTTGACAGGGGCGAGCAGTACTTC.

V usage is TRBV18 and J usage is TRBJ1-2; D may be TRBD1 (5 bases). Looked up from germline, CDR1 is KGHSH and CDR2 is LQKENI. Trimming shortened V by 6 bases and J by 2 bases, and 7 bases separated the two germline ends. There are 12 residues in the CDR3. For the CDR3, the DNA is TGTGCCAGCTCTCAGGGAAACTATGGCTACACCTTC. Amino acids: CASSQGNYGYTF.

This clone was detected only once. This chain joins TRBV7-8 and TRBJ2-2; 11 bases fit TRBD2. This CDR3 has 16 amino acids. Germline V CDR1 and CDR2: SGHVS, FQNEAQ. V lost 5 bases, J lost 5 bases, and 7 bases stayed unmatched. The DNA of the CDR3 is TGTGCCAGCAGCCGTCCGACTAGCGGGGTTACCGGGGAGCTGTTTTTT. It specifies CASSRPTSGVTGELFF. The full variable domain, completed using reference TRBV7-8 and TRBJ2-2, is GAGVSQSPRYKVAKRGQDVALRCDPISGHVSLFWYQQALGQGPEFLTYFQNEAQLDKSGLPSDRFFAERPEGSVSTLKIQRTQQEDSAVYLCASSRPTSGVTGELFFGEGSRLTVL.

The chain is built from TRBV5-1 and TRBJ2-1, with 7 bases that match TRBD2. This CDR3 has 15 amino acids. Germline V gives CDR1 SGHRS, CDR2 YFSETQ. The ends lost 4 bases at V and 5 bases at J; junction bases unmatched: 9. CDR3 DNA: TGCGCCAGCAGCCTCGGGACTAACCGGGACAATGAGCAGTTCTTC. It translates to CASSLGTNRDNEQFF.

This rearrangement joins TRBV14 to TRBJ2-1; possible D gene TRBD2, 6 bases. The germline gives CDR1 SGHDN, CDR2 FVKESK. The CDR3 sequence is 14 residues long. V shed 2 bases and J shed 4 bases, with 9 bases lying between them. The CDR3 bases are TGTGCCAGCAGCCAACTCCGGGGGTACAATGAGCAGTTCTTC. Translation gives CASSQLRGYNEQFF.

This clone was counted only a few times. This sequence joins TRBV29-1 and TRBJ2-2; 7 positions agree with TRBD2. Germline CDR1 reads SQVTM; CDR2 reads ANQGSEA. The V and J ends lost 5 bases and 2 bases, in that order; junction bases with no gene match: 11. The CDR3 loop spans 16 amino acids. CDR3 sequence reads: CSVPGRAFLNTGELFF. DNA of the CDR3: TGCAGCGTTCCGGGGAGGGCATTTCTAAACACCGGGGAGCTGTTTTTT.

About this clone: The sample holds other DNA sequences that translate to the same CDR3. This chain links TRBV19 with TRBJ1-1, with D possibly matching TRBD1 (6 bases). CDR3 length equals 13 residues. Per the germline V gene, CDR1 is LNHDA and CDR2 is SQIVND (reference sequence). Trimming pared 4 bases from V and 1 base from J, leaving 7 bases between. CDR3 nucleotides: TGTGCCAGTAGTACGACAGGGAACACTGAAGCTTTCTTT. Translated, it gives CASSTTGNTEAFF.